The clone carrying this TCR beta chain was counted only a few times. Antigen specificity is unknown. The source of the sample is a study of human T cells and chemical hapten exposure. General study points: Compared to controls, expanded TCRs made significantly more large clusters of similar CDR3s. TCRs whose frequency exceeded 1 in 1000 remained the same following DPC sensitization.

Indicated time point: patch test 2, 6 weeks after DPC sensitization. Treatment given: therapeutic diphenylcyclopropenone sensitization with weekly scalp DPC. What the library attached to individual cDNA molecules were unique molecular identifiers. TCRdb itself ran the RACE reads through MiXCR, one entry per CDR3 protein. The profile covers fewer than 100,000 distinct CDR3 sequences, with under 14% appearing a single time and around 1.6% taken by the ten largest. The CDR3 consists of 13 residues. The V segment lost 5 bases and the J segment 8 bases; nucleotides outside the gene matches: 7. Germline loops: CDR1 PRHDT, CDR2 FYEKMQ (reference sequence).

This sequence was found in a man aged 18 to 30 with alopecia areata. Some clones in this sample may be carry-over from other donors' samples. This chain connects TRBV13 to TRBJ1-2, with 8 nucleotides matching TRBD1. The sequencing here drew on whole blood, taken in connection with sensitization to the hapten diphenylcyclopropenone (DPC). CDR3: CASSTSTGEGYTF. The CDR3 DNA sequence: TGTGCCAGCAGCACTTCGACAGGGGAAGGCTACACCTTC.